This TCR beta chain was retrieved from a study of T cell responses to AZD1222 COVID-19 vaccine. Whole-study results and caveats: The study found Spike-specific TCR breadth and depth rose after two AZD1222 doses. The peak T cell response came first, and repertoires were sampled only after it. White British ancestry dominated among donors, who included more females, and clonal diversity was possibly underestimated. CD4 TCRs linked to vaccination spanned spike, dominating at 160-218 and 743-854.

Concerning this clone itself: Antigen unknown.

Germline assignment: CDR1 SQVTM and CDR2 ANQGSEA. The V gene lost 7 bases and the J gene lost 0 bases, with 12 bases spanning the gap. The CDR3 runs to 13 residues. The data were produced by immunoSEQ multiplex PCR, yet TCRdb's version contains in-frame clones alone and is incomplete. The sample lists 75,000 to 95,000 clones, about 85% occurring once. The chain joins TRBV29-1 to TRBJ1-2, with D uncertain. The source material was peripheral blood, sampled 28 days after the second AZD1222 dose. The clonotype was recovered from an adult who received the AZD1222 COVID-19 vaccine. The CDR3 DNA reads as TGCAGCGAAACAGCGTTAGCTAACTATGGCTACACCTTC. Its translation is CSETALANYGYTF. Complete variable domain (other parts from reference TRBV29-1 and TRBJ1-2): SAVISQKPSRDICQRGTSLTIQCQVDSQVTMMFWYRQQPGQSLTLIATANQGSEATYESGFVIDKFPISRPNLTFSTLTVSNMSPEDSSIYLCSETALANYGYTFGSGTRLTVV.